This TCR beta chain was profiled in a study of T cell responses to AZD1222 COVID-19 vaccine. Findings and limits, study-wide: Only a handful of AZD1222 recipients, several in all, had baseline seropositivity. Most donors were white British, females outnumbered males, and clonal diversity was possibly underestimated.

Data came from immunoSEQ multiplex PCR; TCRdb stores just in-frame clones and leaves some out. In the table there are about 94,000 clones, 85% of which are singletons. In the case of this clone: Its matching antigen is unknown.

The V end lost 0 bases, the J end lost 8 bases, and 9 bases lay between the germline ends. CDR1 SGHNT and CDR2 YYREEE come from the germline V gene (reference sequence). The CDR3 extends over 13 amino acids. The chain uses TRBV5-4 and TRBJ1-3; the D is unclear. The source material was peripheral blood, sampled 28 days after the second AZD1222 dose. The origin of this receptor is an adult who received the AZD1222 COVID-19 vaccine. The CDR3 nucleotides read TGTGCCAGCAGCTTGGGGGCACGGGACACCATATATTTT. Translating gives CASSLGARDTIYF.